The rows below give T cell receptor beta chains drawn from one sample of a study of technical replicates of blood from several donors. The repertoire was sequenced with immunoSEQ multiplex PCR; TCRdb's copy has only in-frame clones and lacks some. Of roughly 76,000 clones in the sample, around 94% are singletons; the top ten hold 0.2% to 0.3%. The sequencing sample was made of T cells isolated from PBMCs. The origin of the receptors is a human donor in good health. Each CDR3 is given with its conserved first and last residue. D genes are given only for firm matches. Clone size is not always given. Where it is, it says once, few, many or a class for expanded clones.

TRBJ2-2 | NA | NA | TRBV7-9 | TGTGCCAGCAGCTCTAATTCGGACAGTCACGCGAACACCGGGGAGCTGTTTTTT | CASSSNSDSHANTGELFF
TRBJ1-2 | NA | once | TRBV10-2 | TGCGCCAGCAGTGTCACAGGAGCGGGGGGCTACACCTTC | CASSVTGAGGYTF
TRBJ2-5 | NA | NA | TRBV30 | TGTGCCTGGAGTGTAGGGGGTGGTGGGACCCAGTACTTC | CAWSVGGGGTQYF
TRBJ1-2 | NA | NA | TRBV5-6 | TGTGCCAGCAGCCGCGAGGACAGATTCTATGGCTACACCTTC | CASSREDRFYGYTF
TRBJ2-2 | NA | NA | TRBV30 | TGTGCCTGGAGTGAACAGGTCACCGGGGAGCTGTTTTTT | CAWSEQVTGELFF
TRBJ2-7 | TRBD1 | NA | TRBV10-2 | TGCGCCAGCAGCGCGACAGGGGCCTACGAGCAGTACTTC | CASSATGAYEQYF
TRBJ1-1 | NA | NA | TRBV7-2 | TGTGCCAGCAGCTTAGGTATAGAGATGAACACTGAAGCTTTCTTT | CASSLGIEMNTEAFF
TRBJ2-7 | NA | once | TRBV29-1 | TGCAGCGTTGAAGATCCCCGGGAGTCTTACGAGCAGTACTTC | CSVEDPRESYEQYF
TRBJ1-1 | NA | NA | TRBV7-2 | TGTGCCAGCAGCTCAGGACAGAGAGTGGCTGAAGCTTTCTTT | CASSSGQRVAEAFF
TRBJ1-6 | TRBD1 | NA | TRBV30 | TGTGCCTGGAGTCCCCCGACAGGGTTTAATTCACCCCTCCACTTT | CAWSPPTGFNSPLHF
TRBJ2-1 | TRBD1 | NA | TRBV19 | TGTGCCAGTAGTATAAGACAGGGTGATAGAAATGAGCAGTTCTTC | CASSIRQGDRNEQFF
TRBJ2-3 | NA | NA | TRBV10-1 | TGCGCCAGCCGGGACACCACAGATACGCAGTATTTT | CASRDTTDTQYF
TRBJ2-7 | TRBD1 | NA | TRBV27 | TGTGCCAGCAGTTTCCGGGACAGGGGTCGCCACGAGCAGTACTTC | CASSFRDRGRHEQYF
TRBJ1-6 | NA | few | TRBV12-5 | TGTGCTAGTGGTTTGGTACTTGGGCCCTACAGTAAAGATCATAATTCACCCCTCCACTTT | CASGLVLGPYSKDHNSPLHF
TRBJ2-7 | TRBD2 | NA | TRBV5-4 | TGTGCCAGCAGGCCTGGGACTAGCACGCACGAGCAGTACTTC | CASRPGTSTHEQYF
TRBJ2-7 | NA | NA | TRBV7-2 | TGTGCCAGCAGCTTATCCCGAGAGAGTCCCGAGCAGTACTTC | CASSLSRESPEQYF
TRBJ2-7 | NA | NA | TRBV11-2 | TGTGCCAGCAGCTCGAGCGGATACTACGAGCAGTACTTC | CASSSSGYYEQYF
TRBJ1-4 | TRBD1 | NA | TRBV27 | TGTGCCAGCAACACCTCGCCGGGACAGGGGTTTGAAAAACTGTTTTTT | CASNTSPGQGFEKLFF
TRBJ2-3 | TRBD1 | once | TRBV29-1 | TGCAGCGTTCGGGCAGGGGGCTCGACAGATACGCAGTATTTT | CSVRAGGSTDTQYF
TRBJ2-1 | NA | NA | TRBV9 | TGTGCCAGCAGCGTAGGTGTAGGGGTAATCAATGAGCAGTTCTTC | CASSVGVGVINEQFF
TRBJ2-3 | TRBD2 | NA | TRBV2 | TGTGCCAGCAGTGTCACCGTTTTGAGTGGGGGGGAAACAGATACGCAGTATTTT | CASSVTVLSGGETDTQYF
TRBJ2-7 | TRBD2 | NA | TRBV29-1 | TGCAGCGTTGATCTAGCGGGAACCTACGAGCAGTACTTC | CSVDLAGTYEQYF
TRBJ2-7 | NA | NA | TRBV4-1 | TGCGCCAGCAGCCAAGCAGGTTTTAACCCCTACGAGCAGTACTTC | CASSQAGFNPYEQYF
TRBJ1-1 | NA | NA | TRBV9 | TGTGCCAGCAGCGTAGGCGAGAAGAACACTGAAGCTTTCTTT | CASSVGEKNTEAFF